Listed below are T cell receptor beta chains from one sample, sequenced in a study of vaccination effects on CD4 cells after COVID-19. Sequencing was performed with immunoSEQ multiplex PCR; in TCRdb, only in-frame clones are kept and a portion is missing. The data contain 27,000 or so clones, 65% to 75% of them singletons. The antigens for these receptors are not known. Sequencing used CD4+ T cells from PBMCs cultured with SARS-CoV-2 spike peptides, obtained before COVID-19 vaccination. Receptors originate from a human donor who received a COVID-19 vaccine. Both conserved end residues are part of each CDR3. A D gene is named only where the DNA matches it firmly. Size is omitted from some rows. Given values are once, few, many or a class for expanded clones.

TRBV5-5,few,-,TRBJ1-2,TGTGCCAGCAGCCGAGGGGGGTACAGCGATGGCTACACCTTC,CASSRGGYSDGYTF
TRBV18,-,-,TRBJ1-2,TGTGCCAGCTCACCAGCGGCGGTCGGGGACTATGGCTACACCTTC,CASSPAAVGDYGYTF
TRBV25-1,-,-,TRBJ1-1,TGTGCCAGCAGTGAGAGGGTAAGGGGGTACACTGAAGCTTTCTTT,CASSERVRGYTEAFF
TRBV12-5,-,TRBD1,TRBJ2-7,TGTGCTAGTGGTTTGGTACGGACAGGGACCTACGAGCAGTACTTC,CASGLVRTGTYEQYF
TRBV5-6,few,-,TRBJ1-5,TGTGCCAGCAGACAAGGAAATCAGCCCCAGCATTTT,CASRQGNQPQHF
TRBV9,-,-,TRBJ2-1,TGTGCCAGCAGCGTAGGGTCCACTTCCTACAATGAGCAGTTCTTC,CASSVGSTSYNEQFF
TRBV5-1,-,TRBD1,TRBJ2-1,TGCGCCAGCAGCTTGCCGGGACAGATAGGCGAGCAGTTCTTC,CASSLPGQIGEQFF
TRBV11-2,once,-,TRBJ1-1,TGTGCCAGCGGTCCTCCGGGATACACTGAAGCTTTCTTT,CASGPPGYTEAFF
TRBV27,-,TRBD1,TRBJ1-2,TGTGCCAGCAGTTTCAAGGACAGGCATGGCTACACCTTC,CASSFKDRHGYTF
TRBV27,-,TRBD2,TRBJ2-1,TGTGCCAGCAGTTTATTTCGGACTAGCGGGAGACAAGCCTCCTACAATGAGCAGTTCTTC,CASSLFRTSGRQASYNEQFF
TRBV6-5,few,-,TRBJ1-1,TGTGCCAGCAGTAAGACAGCCCTCACTGAAGCTTTCTTT,CASSKTALTEAFF
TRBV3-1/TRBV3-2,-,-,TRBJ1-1,TGTGCCAGCAGCCGCTTGCAGGGGAACACTGAAGCTTTCTTT,CASSRLQGNTEAFF